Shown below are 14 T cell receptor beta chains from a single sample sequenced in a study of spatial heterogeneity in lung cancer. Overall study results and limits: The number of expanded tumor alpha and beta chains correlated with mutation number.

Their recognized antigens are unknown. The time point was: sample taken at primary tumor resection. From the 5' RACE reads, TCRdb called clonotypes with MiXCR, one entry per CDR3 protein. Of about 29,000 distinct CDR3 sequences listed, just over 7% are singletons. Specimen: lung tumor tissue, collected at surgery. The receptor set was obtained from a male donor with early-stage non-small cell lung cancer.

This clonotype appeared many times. Here the CDR3 reads CASSLAWTVLLTDTQYF. CDR3 DNA sequence: TGCGCCAGCAGCTTGGCGTGGACAGTCCTACTCACAGATACGCAGTATTTT. The V gene is TRBV5-1, the J gene TRBJ2-3, with D possibly being TRBD1 (6 bases). The CDR3 spans 17 residues. The V end lost 0 bases, the J end lost 2 bases, and 16 bases lay between the germline ends. CDR1 and CDR2 from the germline V gene are SGHRS and YFSETQ.

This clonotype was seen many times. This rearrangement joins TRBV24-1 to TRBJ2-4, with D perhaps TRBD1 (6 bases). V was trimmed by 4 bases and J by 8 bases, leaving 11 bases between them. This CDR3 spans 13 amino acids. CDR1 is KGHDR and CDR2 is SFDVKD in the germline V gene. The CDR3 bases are TGTGCCACCAGTGACGCCACAGGGTACATTCAGTACTTC. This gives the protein CATSDATGYIQYF.

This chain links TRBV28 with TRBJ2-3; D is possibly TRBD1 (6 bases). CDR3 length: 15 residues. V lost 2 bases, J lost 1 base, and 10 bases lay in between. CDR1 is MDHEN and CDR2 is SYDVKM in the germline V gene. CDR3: CASSLHRAGTDTQYF. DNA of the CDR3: TGTGCCAGCAGTTTACACAGGGCGGGCACAGATACGCAGTATTTT.

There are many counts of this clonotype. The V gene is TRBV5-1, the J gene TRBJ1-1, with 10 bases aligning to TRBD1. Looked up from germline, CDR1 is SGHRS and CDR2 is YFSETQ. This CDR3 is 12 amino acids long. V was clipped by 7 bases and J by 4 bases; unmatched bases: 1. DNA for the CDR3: TGCGCCAGCGGGACAGGGGCCACTGAAGCTTTCTTT. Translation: CASGTGATEAFF. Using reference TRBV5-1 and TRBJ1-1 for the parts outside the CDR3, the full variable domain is KAGVTQTPRYLIKTRGQQVTLSCSPISGHRSVSWYQQTPGQGLQFLFEYFSETQRNKGNFPGRFSGRQFSNSRSEMNVSTLELGDSALYLCASGTGATEAFFGQGTRLTVV.

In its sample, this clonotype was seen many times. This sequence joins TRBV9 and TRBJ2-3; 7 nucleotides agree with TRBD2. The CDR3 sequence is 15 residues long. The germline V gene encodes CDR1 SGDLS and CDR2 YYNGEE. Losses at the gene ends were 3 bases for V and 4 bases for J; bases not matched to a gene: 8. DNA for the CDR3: TGTGCCAGCAGCGAGTCAGGGAGGGGAGCAGATACGCAGTATTTT. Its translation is CASSESGRGADTQYF.

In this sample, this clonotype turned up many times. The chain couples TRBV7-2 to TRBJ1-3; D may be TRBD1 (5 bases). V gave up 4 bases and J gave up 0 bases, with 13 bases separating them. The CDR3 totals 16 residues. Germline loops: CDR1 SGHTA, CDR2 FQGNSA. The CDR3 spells CASSSADSYSGNTIYF. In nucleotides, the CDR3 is TGTGCCAGCAGCTCCGCCGACAGCTACTCTGGAAACACCATATATTTT.

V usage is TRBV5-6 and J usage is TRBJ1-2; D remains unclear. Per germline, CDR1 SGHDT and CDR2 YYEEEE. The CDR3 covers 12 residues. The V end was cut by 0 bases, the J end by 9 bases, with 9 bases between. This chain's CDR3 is CASSLGPGSYTF. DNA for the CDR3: TGTGCCAGCAGCTTGGGCCCTGGTAGCTACACCTTC.

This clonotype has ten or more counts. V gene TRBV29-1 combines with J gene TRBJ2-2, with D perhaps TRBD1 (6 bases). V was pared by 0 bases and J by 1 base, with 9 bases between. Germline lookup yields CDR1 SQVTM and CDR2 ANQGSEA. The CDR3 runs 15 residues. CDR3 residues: CSVEDQGQNTGELFF. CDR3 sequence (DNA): TGCAGCGTTGAAGATCAGGGACAGAACACCGGGGAGCTGTTTTTT.

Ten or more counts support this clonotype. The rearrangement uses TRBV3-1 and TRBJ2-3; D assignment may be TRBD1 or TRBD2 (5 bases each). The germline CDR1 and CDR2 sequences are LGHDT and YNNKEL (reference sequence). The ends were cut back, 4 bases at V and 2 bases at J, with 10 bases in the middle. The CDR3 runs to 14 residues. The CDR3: CASSPRGLTDTQYF. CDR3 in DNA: TGTGCCAGCAGCCCCCGGGGCCTCACAGATACGCAGTATTTT.

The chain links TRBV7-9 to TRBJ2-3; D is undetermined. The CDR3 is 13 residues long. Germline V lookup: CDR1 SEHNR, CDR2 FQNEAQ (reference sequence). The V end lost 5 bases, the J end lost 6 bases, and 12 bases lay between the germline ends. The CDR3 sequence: CASSLLGQDTQYF. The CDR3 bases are TGTGCCAGCAGCCTGTTGGGTCAGGATACGCAGTATTTT.

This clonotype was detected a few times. CDR3 DNA: TGCAGTGCTACTTCACTAGCCTCAGCGGGGGATACGCAGTATTTT. Amino acids: CSATSLASAGDTQYF. The chain is built from TRBV20-1 and TRBJ2-3, with TRBD2 identical over 7 bases. Germline loops: CDR1 DFQATT, CDR2 SNEGSKA (reference sequence). The length of the CDR3 is 15 residues. V lost 4 bases, J lost 6 bases, and 13 bases stayed unmatched.

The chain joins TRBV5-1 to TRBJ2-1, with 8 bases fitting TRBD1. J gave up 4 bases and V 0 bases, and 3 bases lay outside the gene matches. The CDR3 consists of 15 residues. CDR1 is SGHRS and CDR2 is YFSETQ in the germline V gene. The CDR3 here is CASSLGGQGYNEQFF. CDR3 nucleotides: TGCGCCAGCAGCTTGGGAGGACAGGGTTACAATGAGCAGTTCTTC.

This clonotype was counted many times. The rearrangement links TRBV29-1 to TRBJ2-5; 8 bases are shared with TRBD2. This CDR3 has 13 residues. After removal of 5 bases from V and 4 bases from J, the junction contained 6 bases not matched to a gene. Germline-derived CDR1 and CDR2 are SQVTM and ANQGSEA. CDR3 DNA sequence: TGCAGCGTTCGGGGGGGGAGTCGAGAGACCCAGTACTTC. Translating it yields CSVRGGSRETQYF.

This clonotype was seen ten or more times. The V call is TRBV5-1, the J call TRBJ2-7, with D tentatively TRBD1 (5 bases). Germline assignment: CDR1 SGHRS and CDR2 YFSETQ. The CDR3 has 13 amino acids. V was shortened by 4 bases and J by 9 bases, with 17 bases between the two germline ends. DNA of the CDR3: TGCGCCAGCAGCACGGCGGCAGGGCGTGGGCAGTACTTC. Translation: CASSTAAGRGQYF.